Listed below are T cell receptor beta chains from one sample, sequenced in a study of cytomegalovirus exposure and HLA in healthy donors. The assay was immunoSEQ multiplex PCR, and TCRdb's table has in-frame clones only and misses some. The profile shows fewer than 150,000 clones, 70% to 90% of them singletons. Sample: PBMCs. All receptors come from a woman aged 18-29 years in good health and CMV-seropositive. Each CDR3 is given with its conserved first and last residue. Fields, in order: J gene, CDR3 length, clone size, V gene, D gene, CDR3 DNA, CDR3 protein. D genes are given only for firm matches. Clone size is given for some rows only: seen once, a few or many times, or a class if the clone is expanded.

TRBJ2-1,13,NA,TRBV6-4,NA,TGTGCCAGCAGTGAGGGGCCAAACAATGAGCAGTTCTTC,CASSEGPNNEQFF
TRBJ2-3,15,NA,TRBV7-6,NA,TGTGCCAGCAGCTGGGGCAGGGATGGCGCAGATACGCAGTATTTT,CASSWGRDGADTQYF
TRBJ2-3,18,NA,TRBV2,TRBD2,TGTGCCAGCAGTGAAGATTATTTTGGGCGGGGGGGCCTAAATACGCAGTATTTT,CASSEDYFGRGGLNTQYF
TRBJ2-7,15,NA,TRBV6-6,NA,TGTGCCAGCAGTTACGATCCCCTCACACAGTACGAGCAGTACTTC,CASSYDPLTQYEQYF
TRBJ2-1,16,NA,TRBV7-9,TRBD2,TGTGCCAGCAGCTTAGGCAGCGGGAGGGCCCTCAATGAGCAGTTCTTC,CASSLGSGRALNEQFF
TRBJ1-5,14,once,TRBV28,NA,TGTGCCAGCAGAACAATCGCGGGTTTGCAGCCCCAGCATTTT,CASRTIAGLQPQHF
TRBJ2-7,13,NA,TRBV10-3,TRBD1,TGTGCCATCAGCCTGACAGGGGACCACGAGCAGTACTTC,CAISLTGDHEQYF
TRBJ2-1,14,NA,TRBV10-3,TRBD2,TGTGCCATCAGTGGCGGGGGCTCCTACAATGAGCAGTTCTTC,CAISGGGSYNEQFF
TRBJ2-2,17,NA,TRBV9,TRBD2,TGTGCCAGCAGCCCCACGGGGGGTGGTACCGGAACCGGGGAGCTGTTTTTT,CASSPTGGGTGTGELFF
TRBJ2-2,17,NA,TRBV5-1,TRBD2,TGCGCCAGCAGCTTCCCTAGCGGGAGGGCCCTCACCGGGGAGCTGTTTTTT,CASSFPSGRALTGELFF
TRBJ2-1,14,NA,TRBV15,TRBD2,TGTGCCACCACCGGGGGGGGGTCCTACAATGAGCAGTTCTTC,CATTGGGSYNEQFF
TRBJ2-1,15,once,TRBV5-6,NA,TGTGCCAGCAGCTTGGGGGGACTCCCCCTCAATGAGCAGTTCTTC,CASSLGGLPLNEQFF
TRBJ2-5,15,NA,TRBV7-3,TRBD1,TGTGCCAGCAGCCCATGGGACAGGGATAAGGAGACCCAGTACTTC,CASSPWDRDKETQYF
TRBJ1-1,15,NA,TRBV28,NA,TGTGCCAGCAGCGGACTAAGGGTATTGGACACTGAAGCTTTCTTT,CASSGLRVLDTEAFF
TRBJ1-6,13,NA,TRBV27,NA,TGTGCCAGCAGTTTACAGGAAAATTCACCCCTCCACTTT,CASSLQENSPLHF
TRBJ1-1,16,NA,TRBV5-4,NA,TGTGCCAGCAGCTTGGGATGGGGAGTGGGAACGATTGAAGCTTTCTTT,CASSLGWGVGTIEAFF